The rows below give T cell receptor beta chains drawn from one sample of a study of T cells in Graves' hyperthyroidism and ophthalmopathy. TCRdb re-derived calls from the multiplex PCR reads in MiXCR, one entry per CDR3 protein. The table has 700,000 or so distinct CDR3 sequences, about a sixth seen once; the top ten hold over 7.5%. Sequencing was carried out using blood. Receptors were obtained from a man younger than 35 with Graves' hyperthyroidism. The CDR3 runs from the conserved cysteine through the conserved F or W.

j_call	v_call	cdr3_aa
TRBJ2-5	TRBV5-5	CASSLSAGTETQYF
TRBJ2-5	TRBV30	CAWSVQAAGTQYF
TRBJ2-7	TRBV20-1	CSASRGLYEQYF
TRBJ1-3	TRBV2	CASMLTGSSGNTIYF
TRBJ2-2	TRBV2	CASSEGLASPGELFF
TRBJ1-4	TRBV20-1	CSARDRGDTGEKLFF
TRBJ2-7	TRBV2	CASSGPALGGAEQYF
TRBJ1-3	TRBV19	CASSITAVQNGNTIYF
TRBJ1-4	TRBV7-2	CASSLGVVSPLNEKLFF
TRBJ2-1	TRBV19	CASSRLAGAAGEQFF
TRBJ1-1	TRBV6-1	CASSERNLDRGLFEAFF
TRBJ1-5	TRBV19	CATSLGPRNQPQHF
TRBJ2-2	TRBV7-8	CASSLGGTSGRMIGELFF
TRBJ1-2	TRBV20-1	CSARDEPYGYTF
TRBJ1-6	TRBV20-1	CSARDRRQGSNSPLHF
TRBJ2-7	TRBV6-2/TRBV6-3	CASSYSYSGGESRLVEQYF
TRBJ1-6	TRBV3-1	CASSPVGIKQGAGSPLHF
TRBJ2-2	TRBV6-1	CASSQSGSMSGELFF
TRBJ2-7	TRBV12-3/TRBV12-4	CASRNTGTGLYEQYF
TRBJ2-1	TRBV9	CASSVGRAGKGAEQFF
TRBJ2-3	TRBV24-1	CATSDSHGSGEFFTDTQYF
TRBJ2-7	TRBV6-6	CASSYRPLPVSYEQYF
TRBJ1-2	TRBV5-1	CASSAFGGDYGYTF
TRBJ2-5	TRBV24-1	CATSAQGQETQYF
TRBJ2-5	TRBV4-1	CASSLGMEVYF
TRBJ2-1	TRBV5-1	CASSTGTLSGYNEQFF
TRBJ2-3	TRBV9	CASSVDAGRLDTQYF
TRBJ2-7	TRBV11-3	CASSRLAGKGEQYF
TRBJ2-2	TRBV28	CASSPPGGSGVTGELFF
TRBJ2-1	TRBV3-1	CASSDRDGVSNEQFF
TRBJ2-5	TRBV6-5	CASSYSGAGKETQYF
TRBJ2-7	TRBV7-9	CASSLGGNRGPSYEQYF
TRBJ2-1	TRBV6-2/TRBV6-3	CASSPWTSRDSYNEQFF
TRBJ2-5	TRBV28	CASSSRMTQYF
TRBJ2-1	TRBV11-2	CASSGAKGEAYNEQFF
TRBJ2-5	TRBV7-9	CASRLELMDSSQETQYF
TRBJ2-5	TRBV7-9	CASSPGSGEETQYF
TRBJ2-5	TRBV11-3	CASSSPGTGKTQYF
TRBJ1-1	TRBV28	CASRDTGTNTEAFF
TRBJ2-1	TRBV3-1	CASSQEGVPSGNEQFF
TRBJ2-2	TRBV7-3	CASSLRVTGNAGELFF
TRBJ2-3	TRBV2	CASSGPGTSGQDPQYF
TRBJ1-6	TRBV19	CASTRARGSPLHF
TRBJ1-1	TRBV3-1	CASSRGQGAHTEAFF
TRBJ2-1	TRBV7-9	CASSVDRTEQFF
TRBJ2-1	TRBV12-3/TRBV12-4	CASLADYNEQFF